This paragraph covers one TCR beta chain sequence. This sample stems from a study of T cell changes during pregnancy in multiple sclerosis. The table came from immunoSEQ multiplex PCR; TCRdb's copy has only in-frame clones and leaves some out. The data show about 120,000 clones, 80% to 95% seen once. Germline V CDR1 and CDR2: MNHNY, SVGAGI (reference sequence). The CDR3 consists of 16 residues. Deletions cut 5 bases from V and 8 bases from J, with 23 bases between. The V call is TRBV6-6, the J call TRBJ2-3, with D maybe TRBD1 (8 bases). The sequence came from a female donor with multiple sclerosis, enrolled in a pregnancy study. The sequencing here drew on peripheral blood, taken before pregnancy. DNA of the CDR3: TGTGCCAGCAGTCCTGGGACAGGTGGGGGGGTTAGTACGCAGTATTTT. Its protein product is CASSPGTGGGVSTQYF.